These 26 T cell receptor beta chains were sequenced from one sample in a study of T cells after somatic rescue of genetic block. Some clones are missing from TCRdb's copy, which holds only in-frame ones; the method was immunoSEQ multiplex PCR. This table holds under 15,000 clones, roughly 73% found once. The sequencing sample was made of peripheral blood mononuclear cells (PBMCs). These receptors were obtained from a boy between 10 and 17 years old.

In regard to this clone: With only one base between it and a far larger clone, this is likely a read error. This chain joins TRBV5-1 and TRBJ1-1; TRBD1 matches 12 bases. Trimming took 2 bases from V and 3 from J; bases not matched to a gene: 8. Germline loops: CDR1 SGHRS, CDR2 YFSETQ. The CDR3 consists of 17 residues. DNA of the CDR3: TGCGCCAGCAGCTTCCGGGACAGGGGGCCGGTGGACACTGAAGCTTTCTTT. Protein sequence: CASSFRDRGPVDTEAFF. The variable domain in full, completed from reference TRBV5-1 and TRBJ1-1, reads KAGVTQTPRYLIKTRGQQVTLSCSPISGHRSVSWYQQTPGQGLQFLFEYFSETQRNKGNFPGRFSGRQFSNSRSEMNVSTLELGDSALYLCASSFRDRGPVDTEAFFGQGTRLTVV.

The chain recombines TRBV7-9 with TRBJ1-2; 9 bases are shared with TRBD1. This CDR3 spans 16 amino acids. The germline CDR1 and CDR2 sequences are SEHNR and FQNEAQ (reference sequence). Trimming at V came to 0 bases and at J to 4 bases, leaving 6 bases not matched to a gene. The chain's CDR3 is CASSLARTGECYGYTF. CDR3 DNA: TGTGCCAGCAGCTTAGCCAGGACAGGGGAATGCTATGGCTACACCTTC.

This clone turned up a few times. The CDR3 DNA reads as TGTGCCAGCAGCTTGGGGCCTAATGAAAAACTGTTTTTT. The encoded protein is CASSLGPNEKLFF. The chain combines TRBV5-6 with TRBJ1-4, with D unresolved. Germline V CDR1 and CDR2: SGHDT, YYEEEE. V was shortened by 0 bases and J by 3 bases, with 3 bases between the two germline ends. CDR3 size: 13 residues. The full variable domain, with the rest looked up from reference TRBV5-6 and TRBJ1-4, is DAGVTQSPTHLIKTRGQQVTLRCSPKSGHDTVSWYQQALGQGPQFIFQYYEEEERQRGNFPDRFSGHQFPNYSSELNVNALLLGDSALYLCASSLGPNEKLFFGSGTQLSVL.

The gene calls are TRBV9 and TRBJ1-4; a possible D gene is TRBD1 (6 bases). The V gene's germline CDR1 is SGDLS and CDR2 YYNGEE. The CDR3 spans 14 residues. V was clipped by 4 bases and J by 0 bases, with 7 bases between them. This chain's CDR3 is CASSRDTTNEKLFF. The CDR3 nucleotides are TGTGCCAGCAGCCGGGACACAACTAATGAAAAACTGTTTTTT.

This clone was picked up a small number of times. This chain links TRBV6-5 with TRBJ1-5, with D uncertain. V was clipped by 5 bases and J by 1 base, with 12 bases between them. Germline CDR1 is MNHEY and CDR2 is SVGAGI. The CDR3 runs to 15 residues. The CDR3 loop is CASSVTSDSNQPQHF. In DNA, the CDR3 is TGTGCCAGCAGTGTGACTTCGGACAGCAATCAGCCCCAGCATTTT.

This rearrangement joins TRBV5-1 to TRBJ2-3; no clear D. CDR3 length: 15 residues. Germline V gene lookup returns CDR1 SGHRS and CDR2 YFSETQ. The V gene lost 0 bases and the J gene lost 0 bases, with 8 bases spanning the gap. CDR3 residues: CASSLGMQSTDTQYF. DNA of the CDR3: TGCGCCAGCAGCTTGGGGATGCAGAGCACAGATACGCAGTATTTT.

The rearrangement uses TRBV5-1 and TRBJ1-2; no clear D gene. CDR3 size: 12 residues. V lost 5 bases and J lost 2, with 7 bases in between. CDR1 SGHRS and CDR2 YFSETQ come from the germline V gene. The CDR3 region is CASSTGNYGYTF. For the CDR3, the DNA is TGCGCCAGCAGTACGGGGAACTATGGCTACACCTTC.

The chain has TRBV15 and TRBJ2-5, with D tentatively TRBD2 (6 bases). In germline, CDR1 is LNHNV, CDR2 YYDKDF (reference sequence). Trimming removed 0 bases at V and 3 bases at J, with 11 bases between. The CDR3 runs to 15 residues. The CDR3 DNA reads TGTGCCACCAGCAGAGATCCCCGGGAGAAAGAGACCCAGTACTTC. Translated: CATSRDPREKETQYF.

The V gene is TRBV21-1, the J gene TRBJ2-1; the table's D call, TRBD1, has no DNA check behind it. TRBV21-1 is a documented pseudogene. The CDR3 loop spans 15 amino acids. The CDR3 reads CASSRRGGSYNEQFF. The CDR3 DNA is TGTGCCAGCAGCCGCCGAGGGGGCTCCTACAATGAGCAGTTCTTC.

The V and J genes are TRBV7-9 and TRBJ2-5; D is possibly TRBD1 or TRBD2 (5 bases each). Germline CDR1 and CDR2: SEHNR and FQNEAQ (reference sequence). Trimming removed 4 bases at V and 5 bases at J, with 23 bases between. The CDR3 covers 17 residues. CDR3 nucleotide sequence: TGTGCCAGCAGCTCTCCCGGGACCGTGGCCAGCAGGGAGACCCAGTACTTC. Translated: CASSSPGTVASRETQYF. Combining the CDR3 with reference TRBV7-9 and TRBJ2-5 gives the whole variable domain DTGVSQNPRHKITKRGQNVTFRCDPISEHNRLYWYRQTLGQGPEFLTYFQNEAQLEKSRLLSDRFSAERPKGSFSTLEIQRTEQGDSAMYLCASSSPGTVASRETQYFGPGTRLLVL.

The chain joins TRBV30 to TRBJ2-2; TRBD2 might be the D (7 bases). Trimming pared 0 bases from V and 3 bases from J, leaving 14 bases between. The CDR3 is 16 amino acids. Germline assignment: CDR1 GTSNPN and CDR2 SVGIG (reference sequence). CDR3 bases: TGTGCCTGGAGTGTACGGGGGGCCGTGGACACCGGGGAGCTGTTTTTT. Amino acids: CAWSVRGAVDTGELFF.

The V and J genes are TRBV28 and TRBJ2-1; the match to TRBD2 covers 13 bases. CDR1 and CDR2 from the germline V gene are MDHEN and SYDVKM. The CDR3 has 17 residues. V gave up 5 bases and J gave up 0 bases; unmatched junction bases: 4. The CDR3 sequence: CASSTSGGGSSYNEQFF. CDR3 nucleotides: TGTGCCAGCAGTACTAGCGGGGGGGGAAGCTCCTACAATGAGCAGTTCTTC.

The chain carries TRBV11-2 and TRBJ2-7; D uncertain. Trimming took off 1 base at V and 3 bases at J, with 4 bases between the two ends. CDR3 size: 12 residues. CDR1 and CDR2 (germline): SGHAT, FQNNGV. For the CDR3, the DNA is TGTGCCAGCAGCTTAGCTCACTACGAGCAGTACTTC. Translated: CASSLAHYEQYF. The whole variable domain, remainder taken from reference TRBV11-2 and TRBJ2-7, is EAGVAQSPRYKIIEKRQSVAFWCNPISGHATLYWYQQILGQGPKLLIQFQNNGVVDDSQLPKDRFSAERLKGVDSTLKIQPAKLEDSAVYLCASSLAHYEQYFGPGTRLTVT.

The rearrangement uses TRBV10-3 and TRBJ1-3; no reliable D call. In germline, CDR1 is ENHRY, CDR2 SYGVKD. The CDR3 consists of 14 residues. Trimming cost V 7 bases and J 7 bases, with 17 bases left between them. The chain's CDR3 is CAIKLRAEVNTIYF. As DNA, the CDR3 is TGTGCCATCAAACTTAGGGCGGAGGTGAACACCATATATTTT.

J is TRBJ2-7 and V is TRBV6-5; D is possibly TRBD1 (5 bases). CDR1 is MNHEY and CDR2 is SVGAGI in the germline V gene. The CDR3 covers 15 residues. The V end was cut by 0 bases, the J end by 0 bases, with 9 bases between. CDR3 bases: TGTGCCAGCAGTTACTCCACAGGTTTCTCCTACGAGCAGTACTTC. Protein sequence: CASSYSTGFSYEQYF.

The DNA for the CDR3 is TGTGCCAGCAGTGTTTTGGCAGGGGGTTCGAATGAGCAGTTCTTC. It translates to CASSVLAGGSNEQFF. The J gene is TRBJ2-1, the V gene TRBV6-1, with 7 bases matching TRBD1. CDR1 is MNHNS, CDR2 SASEGT, per germline. The ends lost 4 bases at V and 7 bases at J; junction bases unmatched: 10. The CDR3 is made up of 15 amino acids.

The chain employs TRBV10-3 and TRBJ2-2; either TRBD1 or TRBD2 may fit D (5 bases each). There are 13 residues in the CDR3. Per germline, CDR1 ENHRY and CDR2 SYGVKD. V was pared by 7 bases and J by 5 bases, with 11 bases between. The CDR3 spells CAITRDGTGELFF. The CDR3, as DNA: TGTGCCATCACTCGGGACGGGACCGGGGAGCTGTTTTTT.

The CDR3 DNA sequence: TGTGCCAGCACTACCCCGGGCCTCCCCCTCTACGAGCAGTACTTC. Translated: CASTTPGLPLYEQYF. The rearrangement uses TRBV2 and TRBJ2-7; D not certain. The CDR3 length is 15 residues. The ends were cut back, 7 bases at V and 3 bases at J, with 19 bases in the middle. Germline values: CDR1 SNHLY, CDR2 FYNNEI.

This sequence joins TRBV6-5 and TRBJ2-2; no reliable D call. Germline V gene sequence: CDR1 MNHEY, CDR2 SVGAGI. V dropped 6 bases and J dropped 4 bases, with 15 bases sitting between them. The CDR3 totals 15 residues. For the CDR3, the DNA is TGTGCCAGCAGCTCCTATATCCGTTTCACCGGGGAGCTGTTTTTT. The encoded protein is CASSSYIRFTGELFF.

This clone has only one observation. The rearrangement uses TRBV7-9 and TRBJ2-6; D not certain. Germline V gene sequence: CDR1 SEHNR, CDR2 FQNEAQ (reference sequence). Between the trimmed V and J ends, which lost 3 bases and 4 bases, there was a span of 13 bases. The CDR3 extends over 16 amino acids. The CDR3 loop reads CASSFFRASGANVLTF. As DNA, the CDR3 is TGTGCCAGCAGCTTTTTCCGGGCATCCGGGGCCAACGTCCTGACTTTC.

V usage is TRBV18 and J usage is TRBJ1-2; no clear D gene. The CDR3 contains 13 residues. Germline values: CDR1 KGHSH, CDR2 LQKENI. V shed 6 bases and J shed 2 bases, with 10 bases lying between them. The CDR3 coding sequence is TGTGCCAGCTCCCCTATCGTAAACTATGGCTACACCTTC. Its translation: CASSPIVNYGYTF.

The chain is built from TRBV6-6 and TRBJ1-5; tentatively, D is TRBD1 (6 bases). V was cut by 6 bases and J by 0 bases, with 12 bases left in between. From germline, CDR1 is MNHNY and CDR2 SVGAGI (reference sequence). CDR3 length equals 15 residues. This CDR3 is CASSLGHHSNQPQHF. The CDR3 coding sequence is TGTGCCAGCAGCCTGGGACACCATAGCAATCAGCCCCAGCATTTT.

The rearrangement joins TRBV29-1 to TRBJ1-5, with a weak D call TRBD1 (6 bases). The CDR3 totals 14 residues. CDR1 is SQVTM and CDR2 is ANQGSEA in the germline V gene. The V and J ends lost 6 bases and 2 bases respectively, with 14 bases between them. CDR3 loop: CSVRAGGRNQPQHF. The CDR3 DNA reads TGCAGCGTCAGGGCGGGGGGCCGCAATCAGCCCCAGCATTTT. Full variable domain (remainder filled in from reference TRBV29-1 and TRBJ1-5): SAVISQKPSRDICQRGTSLTIQCQVDSQVTMMFWYRQQPGQSLTLIATANQGSEATYESGFVIDKFPISRPNLTFSTLTVSNMSPEDSSIYLCSVRAGGRNQPQHFGDGTRLSIL.

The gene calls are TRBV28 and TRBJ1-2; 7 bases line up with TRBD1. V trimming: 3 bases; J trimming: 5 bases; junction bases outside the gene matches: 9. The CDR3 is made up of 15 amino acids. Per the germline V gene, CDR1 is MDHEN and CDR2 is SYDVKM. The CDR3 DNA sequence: TGTGCCAGCAGTTTTGTCGACAGGGACACTTATGGCTACACCTTC. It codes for CASSFVDRDTYGYTF.

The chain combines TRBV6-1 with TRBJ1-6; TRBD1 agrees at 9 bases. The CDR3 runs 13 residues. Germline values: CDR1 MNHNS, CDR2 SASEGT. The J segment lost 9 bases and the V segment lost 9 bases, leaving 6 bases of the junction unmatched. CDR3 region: CASYRGLSSPLHF. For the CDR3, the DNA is TGTGCCAGTTACAGGGGGCTAAGTTCACCCCTCCACTTT.

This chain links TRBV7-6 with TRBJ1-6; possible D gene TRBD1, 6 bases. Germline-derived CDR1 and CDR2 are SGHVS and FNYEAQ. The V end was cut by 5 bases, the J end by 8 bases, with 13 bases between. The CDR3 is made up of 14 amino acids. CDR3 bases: TGTGCCAGCAGCCCACAGGGTTACGATTCACCCCTCCACTTT. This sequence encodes CASSPQGYDSPLHF.